The rows below give T cell receptor beta chains drawn from one sample of a study of OX40 agonist ivuxolimab in advanced cancers. Produced via immunoSEQ multiplex PCR; TCRdb's table is partial and in-frame only. The profile shows about 62,000 clones, approximately 81% of them singletons. Source: CD4+ or CD8+ T cells sorted from blood, taken in a trial of the OX40 agonist ivuxolimab. The source is an adult with an advanced solid tumor such as melanoma, head and neck, liver or kidney cancer. Both conserved end residues are part of each CDR3. A D gene is named only where the DNA matches it firmly. A row's size may be missing; if present it is once, few, many or a size class.

TRBJ1-5 NA TRBV19 NA CASSRTVFNQPQHF TGTGCCAGTAGTAGGACAGTCTTTAATCAGCCCCAGCATTTT
TRBJ1-4 NA TRBV7-9 NA CASSLALGKDEKLFF TGTGCCAGCAGCTTAGCCTTGGGAAAGGATGAAAAACTGTTTTTT
TRBJ1-2 NA TRBV23-1 NA CASTCGGLNGYTF TGCGCCAGCACCTGCGGGGGGCTGAATGGCTACACCTTC
TRBJ1-1 NA TRBV6-5 NA CASSYSTVNTEAFF TGTGCCAGCAGTTACTCGACCGTAAACACTGAAGCTTTCTTT
TRBJ1-6 NA TRBV4-1 TRBD1 CASSTPGQGAKALHF TGCGCCAGCAGCACGCCGGGACAGGGGGCTAAAGCCCTCCACTTT
TRBJ1-4 NA TRBV7-8 NA CASSLRDNYEKLFF TGTGCCAGCAGCCTCCGGGACAATTATGAAAAACTGTTTTTT
TRBJ2-7 NA TRBV9 NA CASSVAEGVQYF TGTGCCAGCAGCGTCGCGGAGGGAGTGCAGTACTTC
TRBJ1-3 NA TRBV30 NA CAWSAGTGDPLHYF TGTGCCTGGAGTGCCGGGACCGGGGACCCTCTGCATTATTTT
TRBJ1-6 NA TRBV2 TRBD1 CASSEGQGDNSPLHF TGTGCCAGCAGTGAAGGGCAGGGGGATAATTCACCCCTCCACTTT
TRBJ2-6 NA TRBV7-2 NA CASRRGGGANVLTF TGTGCCAGCAGGAGGGGTGGTGGGGCCAACGTCCTGACTTTC
TRBJ2-7 NA TRBV5-4 TRBD2 CASSTLGTSGSGDEQYF TGTGCCAGCTCGACCCTAGGGACTAGCGGGAGTGGAGACGAGCAGTACTTC
TRBJ2-7 once TRBV21-1 NA CASSLGQGAGEQYF TGTGCCAGCAGCCTCGGACAGGGGGCTGGGGAGCAGTACTTC
TRBJ2-1 NA TRBV29-1 TRBD1 CSVEGQSRNNEQFF TGCAGCGTTGAGGGACAGTCCCGAAACAATGAGCAGTTCTTC
TRBJ1-3 NA TRBV7-6 NA CASSLGNTIYF TGTGCCAGCAGTCTTGGAAACACCATATATTTT
TRBJ2-6 NA TRBV7-9 NA CASSTGQGGGANVLTF TGTGCCAGCAGCACAGGCCAGGGTGGTGGGGCCAACGTCCTGACTTTC
TRBJ2-5 NA TRBV13 TRBD2 CASSLGQLAGGPQTQYF TGTGCCAGCAGCTTAGGCCAACTAGCGGGAGGGCCCCAGACCCAGTACTTC
TRBJ1-1 NA TRBV9 NA CASSALAMNTEAFF TGTGCCAGCAGCGCCCTAGCTATGAACACTGAAGCTTTCTTT
TRBJ1-4 NA TRBV29-1 NA CSVDEGDVHEKLFF TGCAGCGTGGATGAAGGGGACGTGCATGAAAAACTGTTTTTT
TRBJ2-1 NA TRBV2 TRBD2 CASRGGLAGVGEQFF TGTGCCAGCAGGGGGGGACTAGCGGGAGTTGGTGAGCAGTTCTTC
TRBJ2-7 once TRBV28 NA CASQGLGSYEQYF TGTGCCAGTCAGGGACTGGGGTCCTACGAGCAGTACTTC
TRBJ1-2 NA TRBV18 NA CASSPPYNSYGYTF TGTGCCAGCTCACCACCGTACAACAGCTATGGCTACACCTTC
TRBJ1-5 few TRBV7-6 TRBD1 CASSAGTDHQPQHF TGTGCCAGCAGTGCCGGGACAGACCATCAGCCCCAGCATTTT
TRBJ2-7 NA TRBV9 NA CASSVDGAPYEQYF TGTGCCAGCAGCGTCGACGGGGCGCCCTACGAGCAGTACTTC
TRBJ2-2 NA TRBV6-6 NA CASSSGSYTGELFF TGTGCCAGCAGTTCTGGTTCTTACACCGGGGAGCTGTTTTTT